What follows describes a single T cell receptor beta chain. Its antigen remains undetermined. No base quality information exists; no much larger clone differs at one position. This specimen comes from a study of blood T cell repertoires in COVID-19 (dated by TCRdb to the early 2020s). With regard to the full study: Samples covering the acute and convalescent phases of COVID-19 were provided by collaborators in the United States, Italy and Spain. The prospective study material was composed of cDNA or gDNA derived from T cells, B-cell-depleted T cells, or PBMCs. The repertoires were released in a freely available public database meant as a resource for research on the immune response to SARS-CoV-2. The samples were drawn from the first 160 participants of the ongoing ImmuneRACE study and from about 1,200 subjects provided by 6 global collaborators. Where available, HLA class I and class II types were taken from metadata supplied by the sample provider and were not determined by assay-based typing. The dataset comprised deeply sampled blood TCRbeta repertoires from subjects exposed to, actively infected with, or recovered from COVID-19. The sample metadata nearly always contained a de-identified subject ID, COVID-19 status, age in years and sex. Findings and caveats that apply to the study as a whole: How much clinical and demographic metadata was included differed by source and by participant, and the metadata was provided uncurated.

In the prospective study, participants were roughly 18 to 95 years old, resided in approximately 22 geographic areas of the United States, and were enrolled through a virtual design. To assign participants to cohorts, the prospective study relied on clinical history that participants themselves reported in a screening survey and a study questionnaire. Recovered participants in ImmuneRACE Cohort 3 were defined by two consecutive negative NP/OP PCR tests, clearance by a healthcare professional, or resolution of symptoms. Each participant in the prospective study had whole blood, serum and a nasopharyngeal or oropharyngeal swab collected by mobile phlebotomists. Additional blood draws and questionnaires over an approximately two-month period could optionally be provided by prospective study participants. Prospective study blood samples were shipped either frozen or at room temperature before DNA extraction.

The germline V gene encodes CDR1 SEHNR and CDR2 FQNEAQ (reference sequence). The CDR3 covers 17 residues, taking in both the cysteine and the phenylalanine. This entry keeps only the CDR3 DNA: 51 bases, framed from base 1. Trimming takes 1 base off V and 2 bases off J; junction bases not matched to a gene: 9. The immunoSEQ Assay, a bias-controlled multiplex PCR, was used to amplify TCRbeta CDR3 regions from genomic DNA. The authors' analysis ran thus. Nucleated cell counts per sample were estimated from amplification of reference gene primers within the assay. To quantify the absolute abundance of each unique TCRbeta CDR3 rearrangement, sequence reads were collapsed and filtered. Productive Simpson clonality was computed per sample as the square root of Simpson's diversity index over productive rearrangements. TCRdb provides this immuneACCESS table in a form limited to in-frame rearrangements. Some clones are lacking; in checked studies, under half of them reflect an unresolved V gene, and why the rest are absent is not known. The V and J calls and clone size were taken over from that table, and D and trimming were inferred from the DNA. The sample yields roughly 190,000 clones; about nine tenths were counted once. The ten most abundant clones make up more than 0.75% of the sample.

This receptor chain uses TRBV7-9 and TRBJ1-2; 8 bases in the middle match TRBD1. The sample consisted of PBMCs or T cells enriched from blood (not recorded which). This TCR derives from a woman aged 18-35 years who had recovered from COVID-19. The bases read TGTGCCAGCAGCTTAGAAGCCGGGACAGGTCCCAACTATGGCTACACCTTC. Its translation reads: CASSLEAGTGPNYGYTF. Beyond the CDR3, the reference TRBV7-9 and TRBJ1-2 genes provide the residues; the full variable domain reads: DTGVSQNPRHKITKRGQNVTFRCDPISEHNRLYWYRQTLGQGPEFLTYFQNEAQLEKSRLLSDRFSAERPKGSFSTLEIQRTEQGDSAMYLCASSLEAGTGPNYGYTFGSGTRLTVV.